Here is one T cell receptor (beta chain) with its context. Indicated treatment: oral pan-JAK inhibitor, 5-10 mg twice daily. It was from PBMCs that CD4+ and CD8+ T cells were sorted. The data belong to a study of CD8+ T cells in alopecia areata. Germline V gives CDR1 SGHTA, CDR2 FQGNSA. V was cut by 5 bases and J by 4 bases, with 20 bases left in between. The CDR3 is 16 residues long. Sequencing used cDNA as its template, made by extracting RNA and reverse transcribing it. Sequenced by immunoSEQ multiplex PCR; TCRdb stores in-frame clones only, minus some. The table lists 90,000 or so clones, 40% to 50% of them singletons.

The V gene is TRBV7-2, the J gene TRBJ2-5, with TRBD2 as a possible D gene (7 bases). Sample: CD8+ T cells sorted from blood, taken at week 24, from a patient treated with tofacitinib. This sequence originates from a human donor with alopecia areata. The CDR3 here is CASSPGGGALGETQYF. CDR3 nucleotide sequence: TGTGCCAGCAGCCCCGGTGGGGGGGCCCTCGGAGAGACCCAGTACTTC.